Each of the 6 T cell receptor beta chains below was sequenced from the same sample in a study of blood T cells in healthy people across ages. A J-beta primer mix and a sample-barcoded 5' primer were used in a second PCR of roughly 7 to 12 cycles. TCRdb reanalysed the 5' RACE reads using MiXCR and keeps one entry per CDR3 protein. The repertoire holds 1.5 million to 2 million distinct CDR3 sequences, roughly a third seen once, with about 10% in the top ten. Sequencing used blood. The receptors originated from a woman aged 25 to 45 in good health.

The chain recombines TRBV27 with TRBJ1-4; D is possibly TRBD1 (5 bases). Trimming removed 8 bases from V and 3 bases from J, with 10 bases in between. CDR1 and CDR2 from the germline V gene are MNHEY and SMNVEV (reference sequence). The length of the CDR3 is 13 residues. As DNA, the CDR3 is TGTGCCAGCCCCGGGGGAGCTAATGAAAAACTGTTTTTT. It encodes CASPGGANEKLFF. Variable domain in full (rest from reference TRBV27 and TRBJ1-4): EAQVTQNPRYLITVTGKKLTVTCSQNMNHEYMSWYRQDPGLGLRQIYYSMNVEVTDKGDVPEGYKVSRKEKRNFPLILESPSPNQTSLYFCASPGGANEKLFFGSGTQLSVL.

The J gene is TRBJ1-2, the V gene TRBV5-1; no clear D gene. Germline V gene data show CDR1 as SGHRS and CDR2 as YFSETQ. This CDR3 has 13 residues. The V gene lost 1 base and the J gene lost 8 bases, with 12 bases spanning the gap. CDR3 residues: CASSLNSLEGYTF. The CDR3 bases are TGCGCCAGCAGCTTGAACAGTCTGGAGGGCTACACCTTC.

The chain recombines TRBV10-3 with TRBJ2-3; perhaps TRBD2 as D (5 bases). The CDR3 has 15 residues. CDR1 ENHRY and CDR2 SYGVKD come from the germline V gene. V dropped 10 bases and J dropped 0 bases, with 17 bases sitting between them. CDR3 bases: TGTGCCAGCCGAAATCGAGCGGCTAGCACAGATACGCAGTATTTT. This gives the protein CASRNRAASTDTQYF.

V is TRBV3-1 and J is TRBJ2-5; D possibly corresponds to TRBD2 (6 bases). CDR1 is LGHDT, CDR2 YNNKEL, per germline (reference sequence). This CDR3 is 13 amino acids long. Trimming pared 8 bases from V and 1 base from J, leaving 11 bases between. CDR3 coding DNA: TGTGCCAGCGGGGCGGGGATCCAAGAGACCCAGTACTTC. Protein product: CASGAGIQETQYF.

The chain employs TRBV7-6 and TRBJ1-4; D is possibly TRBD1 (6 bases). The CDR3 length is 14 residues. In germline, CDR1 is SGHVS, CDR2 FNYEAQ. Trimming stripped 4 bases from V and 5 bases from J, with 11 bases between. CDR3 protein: CASSSRGGNEKLFF. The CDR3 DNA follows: TGTGCCAGCAGCTCTAGGGGGGGAAATGAAAAACTGTTTTTT.

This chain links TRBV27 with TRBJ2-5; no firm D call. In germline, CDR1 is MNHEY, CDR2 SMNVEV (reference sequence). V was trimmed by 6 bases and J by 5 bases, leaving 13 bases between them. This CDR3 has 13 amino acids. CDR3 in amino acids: CASSYGIGETQYF. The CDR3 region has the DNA TGTGCCAGCAGCTACGGAATCGGGGAGACCCAGTACTTC.